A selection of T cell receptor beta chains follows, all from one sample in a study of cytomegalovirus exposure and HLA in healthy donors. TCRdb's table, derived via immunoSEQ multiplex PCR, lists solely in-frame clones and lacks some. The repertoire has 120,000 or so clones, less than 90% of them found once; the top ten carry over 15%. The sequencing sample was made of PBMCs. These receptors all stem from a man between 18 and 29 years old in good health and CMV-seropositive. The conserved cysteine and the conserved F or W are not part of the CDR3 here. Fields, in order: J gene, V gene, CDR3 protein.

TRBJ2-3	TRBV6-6	ASRTHSPPDTQY
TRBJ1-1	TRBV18	ASSSKTGVDTAF
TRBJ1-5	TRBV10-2	ASNPTGGSSQPQH
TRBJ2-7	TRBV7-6	ASSLGGLAAEQY
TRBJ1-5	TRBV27	ASSFGDSNQPQH
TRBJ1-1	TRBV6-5	ASRPGGGTEDF
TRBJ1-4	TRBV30	AWSVLSGEKLF
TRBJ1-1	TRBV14	ASSYTYTGSNTEAF
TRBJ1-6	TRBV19	ASSPTGGFNSPLH
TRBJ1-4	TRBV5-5	ASSPPKGATNEKLF
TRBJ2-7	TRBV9	ASSVGTGADEQY
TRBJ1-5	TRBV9	ASSPGSQGGNQPQH
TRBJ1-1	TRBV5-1	ASSLKGANTEAF
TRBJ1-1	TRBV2	ASSPGQGINTEAF
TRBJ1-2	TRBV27	ASSSTPAGYGYT
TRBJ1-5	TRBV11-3	ASSLEPGQGEVGVDQPQH
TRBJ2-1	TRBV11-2	ASSSSGTAYNEQF
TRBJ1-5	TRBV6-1	ASRGQGGQPQH
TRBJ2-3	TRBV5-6	ASSSLGREPDTQY
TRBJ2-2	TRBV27	ASGLGGTGELF
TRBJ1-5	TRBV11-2	ASSPGQKNQPQH
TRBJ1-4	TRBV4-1	ASSQFLARGGEKLF
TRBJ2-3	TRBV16	ASSLLAGSDTQY
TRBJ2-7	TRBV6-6	ASSLVDSSFSYEQY
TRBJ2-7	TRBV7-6	ASSAQGGTYEQY
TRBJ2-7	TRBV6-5	ASRENFDTSYEQY
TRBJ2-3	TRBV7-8	ASSPRDRGSTDTQY
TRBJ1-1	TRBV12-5	ASGFPGGGNTEAF
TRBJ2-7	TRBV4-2	ASSQDYSGQY
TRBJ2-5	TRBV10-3	AIGDRGLYQETQY
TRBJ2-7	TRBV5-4	ASSFRGGDEQY
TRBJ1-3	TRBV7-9	ASSSGHRSGNTIY
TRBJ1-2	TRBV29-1	SVELSTGIYGYT
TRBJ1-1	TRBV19	ASTETSRARGGAF
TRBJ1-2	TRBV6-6	ASSYGTLYT
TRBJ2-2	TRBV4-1	ASSQPLAGALNTGELF
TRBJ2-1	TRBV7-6	ASSNWGLDSYNEQF
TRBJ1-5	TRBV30	AWSVRGGTGPQH
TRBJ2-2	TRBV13	ASSRGGGKNTGELF
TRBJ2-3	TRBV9	ASSGEGDTQY
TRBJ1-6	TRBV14	ASSQAWGESYNSPLH
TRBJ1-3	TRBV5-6	ASRKEAGNTIY
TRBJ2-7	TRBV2	ASNRGGGSFGEQY
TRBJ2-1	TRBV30	AWSGGGYNEQF
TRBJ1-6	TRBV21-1	ASSIRDRGLNSPLH
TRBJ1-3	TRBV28	ASRRGQGRNTIY
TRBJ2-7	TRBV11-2	ASSLTGGSSYEQY
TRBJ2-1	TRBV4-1	ASSPGGNEQF